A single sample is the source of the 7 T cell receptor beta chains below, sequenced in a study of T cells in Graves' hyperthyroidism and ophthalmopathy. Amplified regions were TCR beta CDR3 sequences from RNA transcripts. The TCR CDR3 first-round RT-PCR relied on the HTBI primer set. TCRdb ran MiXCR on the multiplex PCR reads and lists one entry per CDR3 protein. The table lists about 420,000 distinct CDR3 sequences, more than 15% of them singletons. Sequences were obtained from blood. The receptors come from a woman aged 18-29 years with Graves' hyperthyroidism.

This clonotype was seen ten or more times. The CDR3 protein is CAWRKASGVTDTQYF. CDR3 DNA: TGTGCCTGGAGAAAAGCTAGCGGGGTTACAGATACGCAGTATTTT. The chain couples TRBV30 to TRBJ2-3, with TRBD2 identical over 9 bases. The CDR3 has 15 amino acids. In germline, CDR1 is GTSNPN, CDR2 SVGIG (reference sequence). Germline trimming cut 3 bases from V and 3 bases from J; bases unmatched to any gene: 7.

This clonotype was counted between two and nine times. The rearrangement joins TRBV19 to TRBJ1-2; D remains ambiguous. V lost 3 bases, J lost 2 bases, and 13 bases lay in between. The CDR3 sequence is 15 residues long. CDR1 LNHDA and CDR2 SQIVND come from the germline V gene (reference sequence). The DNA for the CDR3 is TGTGCCAGTAGTATCGGTCAGGCCCTAAACTATGGCTACACCTTC. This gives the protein CASSIGQALNYGYTF. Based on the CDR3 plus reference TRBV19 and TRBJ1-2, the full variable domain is DGGITQSPKYLFRKEGQNVTLSCEQNLNHDAMYWYRQDPGQGLRLIYYSQIVNDFQKGDIAEGYSVSREKKESFPLTVTSAQKNPTAFYLCASSIGQALNYGYTFGSGTRLTVV.

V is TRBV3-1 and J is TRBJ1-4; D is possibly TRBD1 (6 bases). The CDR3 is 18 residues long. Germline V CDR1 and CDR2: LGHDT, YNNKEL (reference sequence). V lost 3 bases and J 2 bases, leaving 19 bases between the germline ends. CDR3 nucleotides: TGTGCCAGCAGCCACAGATTGGGGGGCTATATGACTAATGAAAAACTGTTTTTT. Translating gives CASSHRLGGYMTNEKLFF.

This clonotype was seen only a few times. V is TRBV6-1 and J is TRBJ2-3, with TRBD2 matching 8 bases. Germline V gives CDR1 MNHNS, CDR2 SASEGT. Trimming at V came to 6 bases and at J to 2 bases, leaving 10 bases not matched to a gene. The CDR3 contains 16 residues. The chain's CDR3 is CASSRTFGGVTDTQYF. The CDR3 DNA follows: TGTGCCAGCAGCCGGACCTTCGGGGGGGTCACAGATACGCAGTATTTT.

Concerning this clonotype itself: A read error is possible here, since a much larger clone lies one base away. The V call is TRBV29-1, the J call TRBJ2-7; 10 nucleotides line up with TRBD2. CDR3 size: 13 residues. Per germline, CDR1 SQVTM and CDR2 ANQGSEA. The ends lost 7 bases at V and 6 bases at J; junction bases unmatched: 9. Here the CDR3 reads CSALGLARGEQYF. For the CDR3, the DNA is TGCAGCGCCCTGGGACTAGCGCGGGGCGAGCAGTACTTC.

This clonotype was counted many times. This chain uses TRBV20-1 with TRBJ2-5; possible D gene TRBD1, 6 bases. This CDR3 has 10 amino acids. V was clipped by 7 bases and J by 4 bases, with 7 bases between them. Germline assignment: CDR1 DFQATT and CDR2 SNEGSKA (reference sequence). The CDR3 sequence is CSGGGETQYF. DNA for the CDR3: TGCAGTGGAGGGGGAGAGACCCAGTACTTC.

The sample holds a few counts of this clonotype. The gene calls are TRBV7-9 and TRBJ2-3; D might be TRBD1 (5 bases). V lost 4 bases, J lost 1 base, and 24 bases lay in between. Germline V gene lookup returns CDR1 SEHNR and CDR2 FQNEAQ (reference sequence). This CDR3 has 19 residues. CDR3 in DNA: TGTGCCAGCAGCTCCCCCATGATAGACAGTCAGAGAGGCACAGATACGCAGTATTTT. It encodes CASSSPMIDSQRGTDTQYF.